Listed here are 30 T cell receptor beta chains from one sample, sequenced in a study of T cell responses to AZD1222 COVID-19 vaccine. This table comes from immunoSEQ multiplex PCR, and its TCRdb copy is limited to in-frame clones, with some not included. The sample holds about 140,000 clones, approximately 93% seen once. Sequencing was performed on peripheral blood, taken on day 0 of MenACWY control vaccination. Source of these receptors: an adult in good health.

This chain links TRBV28 with TRBJ2-5, with D tentatively TRBD2 (6 bases). Germline V gene data show CDR1 as MDHEN and CDR2 as SYDVKM. This CDR3 has 15 amino acids. Trimming removed 4 bases at V and 5 bases at J, with 17 bases between. The CDR3 sequence is CASSSLGREFETQYF. The DNA for the CDR3 is TGTGCCAGCAGTTCCCTGGGACGGGAGTTCGAGACCCAGTACTTC. The full variable domain, with the rest looked up from reference TRBV28 and TRBJ2-5, is DVKVTQSSRYLVKRTGEKVFLECVQDMDHENMFWYRQDPGLGLRLIYFSYDVKMKEKGDIPEGYSVSREKKERFSLILESASTNQTSMYLCASSSLGREFETQYFGPGTRLLVL.

J is TRBJ2-3 and V is TRBV7-2; 8 bases match TRBD2. The CDR3 runs to 15 residues. Per the germline V gene, CDR1 is SGHTA and CDR2 is FQGNSA. Unmatched junction bases numbered 8, after V lost 5 bases and J lost 4 bases. CDR3 amino acids: CASSPPGGRADTQYF. As DNA, the CDR3 is TGTGCCAGCAGCCCCCCGGGGGGGAGGGCAGATACGCAGTATTTT. Together with reference TRBV7-2 and TRBJ2-3, the CDR3 gives the full variable domain: GAGVSQSPSNKVTEKGKDVELRCDPISGHTALYWYRQSLGQGLEFLIYFQGNSAPDKSGLPSDRFSAERTGGSVSTLTIQRTQQEDSAVYLCASSPPGGRADTQYFGPGTRLTVL.

CDR3 in amino acids: CSASALTGTKLIANYGYTF. As DNA, the CDR3 is TGCAGTGCTAGTGCACTGACCGGGACCAAATTAATAGCTAACTATGGCTACACCTTC. The chain is built from TRBV20-1 and TRBJ1-2; tentative D call: TRBD1 (5 bases). In germline, CDR1 is DFQATT, CDR2 SNEGSKA (reference sequence). The CDR3 runs to 19 residues. V lost 3 bases to trimming and J lost 0 bases, with 26 bases between them.

This chain links TRBV7-2 with TRBJ1-5; D might be TRBD1 (6 bases). Germline lookup yields CDR1 SGHTA and CDR2 FQGNSA. The CDR3 length is 14 residues. Trimming shortened V by 1 base and J by 5 bases, and 9 bases separated the two germline ends. The CDR3 sequence is CASSLDRAYQPQHF. DNA for the CDR3: TGTGCCAGCAGCTTAGACAGGGCGTATCAGCCCCAGCATTTT.

The CDR3: CATSGTSGGADTQYF. The CDR3 bases are TGTGCCACCAGTGGGACTAGCGGGGGTGCAGATACGCAGTATTTT. The genes are TRBV24-1 and TRBJ2-3, with 13 bases fitting TRBD2. This CDR3 region has 15 residues. After removal of 5 bases from V and 4 bases from J, the junction contained 2 bases not matched to a gene. Germline-derived CDR1 and CDR2 are KGHDR and SFDVKD.

The chain recombines TRBV28 with TRBJ2-1; D tentatively reads TRBD1 or TRBD2 (5 bases each). The germline V gene encodes CDR1 MDHEN and CDR2 SYDVKM. The V gene lost 8 bases and the J gene lost 5 bases, with 19 bases spanning the gap. This CDR3 comprises 15 residues. CDR3 bases: TGTGCCAGCTGGGCTATAGGGGAGAGTCACAATGAGCAGTTCTTC. Amino acid sequence: CASWAIGESHNEQFF.

The chain recombines TRBV28 with TRBJ2-6; D remains ambiguous. The CDR3 is 14 residues long. Germline CDR1 reads MDHEN; CDR2 reads SYDVKM. Trimming cost V 2 bases and J 0 bases, with 2 bases left between them. CDR3 sequence reads: CASSLISGANVLTF. The CDR3 bases are TGTGCCAGCAGTTTAATCTCTGGGGCCAACGTCCTGACTTTC.

The chain carries TRBV21-1 and TRBJ1-1; no DNA check was done on the table's D call, TRBD1. TRBV21-1 is a documented pseudogene. The CDR3 length is 14 residues. The chain's CDR3 is CASSIRQGCTEAFF. The CDR3 DNA follows: TGTGCCAGCAGTATTAGACAGGGATGCACTGAAGCTTTCTTT.

The chain employs TRBV11-2 and TRBJ2-7; D unresolved. The CDR3 loop spans 16 amino acids. Trimming shortened V by 2 bases and J by 1 base, and 15 bases separated the two germline ends. Looked up from germline, CDR1 is SGHAT and CDR2 is FQNNGV. DNA for the CDR3: TGTGCCAGCAGCTTACTCCGTAGGACGGAGTCCTACGAGCAGTACTTC. Translated, it gives CASSLLRRTESYEQYF.

The rearrangement joins TRBV2 to TRBJ2-1; perhaps TRBD2 as D (5 bases). Germline CDR1 SNHLY, CDR2 FYNNEI. Trimming removed 2 bases from V and 0 bases from J, with 8 bases in between. There are 15 residues in the CDR3. Here the CDR3 reads CASSELGSSYNEQFF. The CDR3 nucleotides read TGTGCCAGCAGTGAACTAGGGAGCTCCTACAATGAGCAGTTCTTC.

The chain combines TRBV9 with TRBJ1-2; tentatively, D is TRBD1 (6 bases). The V gene lost 4 bases and the J gene lost 7 bases, with 17 bases spanning the gap. Germline V lookup: CDR1 SGDLS, CDR2 YYNGEE. This CDR3 contains 14 residues. CDR3 nucleotide sequence: TGTGCCAGCAGCACATCCCCCCACAGGGTTGGCTACACCTTC. Its translation: CASSTSPHRVGYTF.

This chain connects TRBV5-1 to TRBJ2-5; 8 bases are a match to TRBD2. Germline loops: CDR1 SGHRS, CDR2 YFSETQ. The length of the CDR3 is 17 residues. The junction had 11 bases not matched to a gene; V was cut back by 3 bases and J by 1 base. The CDR3 coding sequence is TGCGCCAGCAGCTCACGAAAGGTAGCGGGGTCCCAAGAGACCCAGTACTTC. It yields the protein CASSSRKVAGSQETQYF.

The genes are TRBV5-1 and TRBJ2-2, with D perhaps matching TRBD1 (6 bases). This CDR3 spans 19 amino acids. Germline V lookup: CDR1 SGHRS, CDR2 YFSETQ. V dropped 0 bases and J dropped 0 bases, with 18 bases sitting between them. This CDR3 reads CASSLGIQGHAANTGELFF. The DNA for the CDR3 is TGCGCCAGCAGCTTGGGCATACAGGGCCACGCCGCGAACACCGGGGAGCTGTTTTTT.

This chain links TRBV5-4 with TRBJ1-2; D remains unclear. Germline lookup yields CDR1 SGHNT and CDR2 YYREEE (reference sequence). Trimming stripped 0 bases from V and 6 bases from J, with 12 bases between. The CDR3 consists of 14 residues. The CDR3, as DNA: TGTGCCAGCAGCTTGGGGACTCGGCTCGATGGCTACACCTTC. This codes for CASSLGTRLDGYTF.

The chain combines TRBV3-1 (or the pseudogene TRBV3-2) with TRBJ1-3, with unresolved D. The length of the CDR3 is 16 residues. The germline V gene has CDR1 LGHDT and CDR2 YNNKEL (reference sequence). The ends were cut back, 0 bases at V and 6 bases at J, with 15 bases in the middle. For the CDR3, the DNA is TGTGCCAGCAGCCAAGAAGGTCTCTCGGTGGCAAACACCATATATTTT. Its translation: CASSQEGLSVANTIYF.

The rearrangement links TRBV7-3 to TRBJ2-1, with 9 bases aligning to TRBD1. Germline CDR1 SGHTA, CDR2 FQGTGA. V trimming: 6 bases; J trimming: 6 bases; junction bases outside the gene matches: 6. The CDR3 is 14 amino acids. The CDR3 loop is CASSWGTGPNEQFF. The DNA for the CDR3 is TGTGCCAGCAGTTGGGGGACAGGGCCCAATGAGCAGTTCTTC. Complete variable domain (other parts from reference TRBV7-3 and TRBJ2-1): GAGVSQTPSNKVTEKGKYVELRCDPISGHTALYWYRQSLGQGPEFLIYFQGTGAADDSGLPNDRFFAVRPEGSVSTLKIQRTERGDSAVYLCASSWGTGPNEQFFGPGTRLTVL.

The genes are TRBV29-1 and TRBJ2-7; D is possibly TRBD1 (5 bases). V was cut by 4 bases and J by 2 bases, with 12 bases left in between. Germline V gene lookup returns CDR1 SQVTM and CDR2 ANQGSEA. This CDR3 has 13 residues. Here the CDR3 DNA reads TGCAGCGTTGGCTCAGGGCCTGCCTACGAGCAGTACTTC. Amino acids: CSVGSGPAYEQYF.

The chain links TRBV6-5 to TRBJ1-6; 8 bases fit TRBD1. The germline CDR1 and CDR2 sequences are MNHEY and SVGAGI. This CDR3 is 13 amino acids long. Trimming took 11 bases from V and 10 from J; bases not matched to a gene: 10. The CDR3 DNA sequence: TGTGCCGGCGGAGGACAGGGTTTCTCACCCCTCCACTTT. Residues: CAGGGQGFSPLHF.

The chain recombines TRBV6-2 or TRBV6-3 with TRBJ2-5; 11 bases are shared with TRBD2. V trimming: 4 bases; J trimming: 7 bases; junction bases outside the gene matches: 8. This CDR3 is 15 amino acids long. CDR1 and CDR2 (germline): MNHEY, SVGEGT. The DNA for the CDR3 is TGTGCCAGCAGTTTAATACTAGCGGGAGCGGGGACCCAGTACTTC. Translated: CASSLILAGAGTQYF.

The chain is built from TRBV5-1 and TRBJ1-2; 7 nucleotides align to TRBD1. This CDR3 region has 14 residues. Germline CDR1 SGHRS, CDR2 YFSETQ. Losses at the gene ends were 4 bases for V and 2 bases for J; bases not matched to a gene: 5. The CDR3 DNA reads as TGCGCCAGCAGCCTGGAAGGGGGCAACTATGGCTACACCTTC. Translating gives CASSLEGGNYGYTF.

The CDR3 reads CASSPSSGNTEAFF. The CDR3, as DNA: TGTGCCAGCAGCCCCTCGTCGGGGAACACTGAAGCTTTCTTT. V usage is TRBV9 and J usage is TRBJ1-1; D unclear. CDR3 size: 14 residues. The V gene lost 4 bases and the J gene lost 1 base, with 11 bases spanning the gap. The V gene's germline CDR1 is SGDLS and CDR2 YYNGEE.

This sequence joins TRBV19 and TRBJ1-5; no firm D call. The CDR3 covers 16 residues. Germline values: CDR1 LNHDA, CDR2 SQIVND (reference sequence). Between the trimmed V and J ends, which lost 1 base and 3 bases, there was a span of 13 bases. This CDR3 is CASSIGSRSINQPQHF. CDR3 sequence (DNA): TGTGCCAGTAGTATAGGCTCGCGTTCGATCAATCAGCCCCAGCATTTT.

The rearrangement uses TRBV4-3 and TRBJ1-4, with D possibly TRBD1 on 5 matching bases. Germline lookup yields CDR1 LGHNA and CDR2 YSLEER. Trimming took off 4 bases at V and 7 bases at J, with 16 bases between the two ends. This CDR3 is built from 15 residues. DNA for the CDR3: TGCGCCAGCAGCCCTCGGGGCAGAGGCCCTGAAAAACTGTTTTTT. Translated: CASSPRGRGPEKLFF.

The chain combines TRBV2 with TRBJ1-6, with 8 bases lining up with TRBD1. Germline values: CDR1 SNHLY, CDR2 FYNNEI. J was trimmed by 9 bases and V by 8 bases; bases with no gene match: 12. This CDR3 is 15 amino acids long. CDR3 nucleotide sequence: TGTGCCAGCTCCCTCTCCCAGGGGGCCCGTTCACCCCTCCACTTT. Its protein product is CASSLSQGARSPLHF.

This rearrangement joins TRBV4-3 to TRBJ2-1, with 7 bases identical to TRBD1. CDR1 is LGHNA and CDR2 is YSLEER in the germline V gene. There are 13 residues in the CDR3. Losses at the gene ends were 0 bases for V and 12 bases for J; bases not matched to a gene: 5. CDR3 nucleotide sequence: TGCGCCAGCAGCCAAGATTTCAGGGGGACGCAGTTCTTC. Its protein is CASSQDFRGTQFF.

The V call is TRBV19, the J call TRBJ2-7, with a tentative D call TRBD1 (6 bases). The CDR3 totals 14 residues. V lost 3 bases, J lost 0 bases, and 9 bases lay in between. CDR1 and CDR2 (germline): LNHDA, SQIVND (reference sequence). CDR3 protein: CASSIGQFSYEQYF. DNA of the CDR3: TGTGCCAGTAGTATCGGACAGTTCTCCTACGAGCAGTACTTC. Full variable domain (outside the CDR3, taken from reference TRBV19 and TRBJ2-7): DGGITQSPKYLFRKEGQNVTLSCEQNLNHDAMYWYRQDPGQGLRLIYYSQIVNDFQKGDIAEGYSVSREKKESFPLTVTSAQKNPTAFYLCASSIGQFSYEQYFGPGTRLTVT.

The chain joins TRBV6-1 to TRBJ2-1, with D possibly matching TRBD2 (6 bases). The CDR3 loop spans 12 amino acids. V was trimmed by 2 bases and J by 8 bases, leaving 7 bases between them. CDR1 is MNHNS and CDR2 is SASEGT in the germline V gene. Here the CDR3 DNA reads TGTGCCAGCAGTGAACGGGGGTATGAGCAGTTCTTC. Translated: CASSERGYEQFF.

J is TRBJ1-1 and V is TRBV6-1, with a tentative D call TRBD1 (6 bases). The CDR3 is made up of 16 amino acids. Germline CDR1 is MNHNS and CDR2 is SASEGT. Trimming left V 3 bases short and J 1 base short, with 15 bases between. The CDR3 DNA sequence: TGTGCCAGCAGTGAGAGGCCCAGGGGTGGGAACACTGAAGCTTTCTTT. The encoded protein is CASSERPRGGNTEAFF.

The V gene is TRBV19, the J gene TRBJ1-1; no firm D call. This CDR3 is built from 14 residues. Between the trimmed V and J ends, which lost 6 bases and 0 bases, there was a span of 11 bases. Germline V CDR1 and CDR2: LNHDA, SQIVND (reference sequence). The CDR3 DNA is TGTGCCAGTAGCCACCTTCGGTTGAACACTGAAGCTTTCTTT. Its protein product is CASSHLRLNTEAFF.

This clone showed up just once. This chain uses TRBV27 with TRBJ1-1; D is unclear. V was clipped by 1 base and J by 4 bases, with 13 bases between them. This CDR3 comprises 15 residues. The germline gives CDR1 MNHEY, CDR2 SMNVEV (reference sequence). CDR3 in amino acids: CASSLLPFRSTEAFF. The CDR3, as DNA: TGTGCCAGCAGTTTATTACCGTTTAGGAGCACTGAAGCTTTCTTT.